Listed below are T cell receptor beta chains from one sample, sequenced in a study of shared clonotypes between healthy human individuals. The assay was immunoSEQ multiplex PCR, and TCRdb's table has in-frame clones only and misses some. The sample holds 550,000 to 750,000 clones; roughly 94% are singletons and the top ten take nearly 25%. The sample consisted of naive CD8+ T cells sorted from blood. The receptors shown here come from a man aged 25-45 years in good health. Each CDR3 is given with its conserved first and last residue. A D gene is named only where the DNA matches it firmly. Clone size is given for some rows only: seen once, a few or many times, or a class if the clone is expanded.

D: TRBD2; J: TRBJ2-5; V: TRBV11-2; size: NA; DNA: TGTGCCAGCACCTTCTGGGCGGGGGGCGACGAGACCCAGTACTTC; CDR3: CASTFWAGGDETQYF
D: NA; J: TRBJ1-4; V: TRBV14; size: NA; DNA: TGTGCCAGCAGCCAGACCGGGGCAACTAATGAAAAACTGTTTTTT; CDR3: CASSQTGATNEKLFF
D: TRBD2; J: TRBJ2-3; V: TRBV19; size: NA; DNA: TGTGCCAGTACCATGACTAGCGGGAGGATTCTGGATACGCAGTATTTT; CDR3: CASTMTSGRILDTQYF
D: NA; J: TRBJ1-4; V: TRBV2; size: NA; DNA: TGTGCCAGCAGTGAACGGGGAACCCTCAGAGCAACTAATGAAAAACTGTTTTTT; CDR3: CASSERGTLRATNEKLFF
D: NA; J: TRBJ1-3; V: TRBV30; size: NA; DNA: TGTGCCTGGATTGTGGTCGGAAGCTCTGGAAACACCATATATTTT; CDR3: CAWIVVGSSGNTIYF
D: NA; J: TRBJ2-4; V: TRBV4-1; size: NA; DNA: TGCGCCAGCAGCCCAGGGGTCCTAGCCAAAAACATTCAGTACTTC; CDR3: CASSPGVLAKNIQYF
D: NA; J: TRBJ2-1; V: TRBV15; size: NA; DNA: TGTGCCACCAGCACGGCCAGGGGTTACAATGAGCAGTTCTTC; CDR3: CATSTARGYNEQFF
D: TRBD2; J: TRBJ2-7; V: TRBV27; size: NA; DNA: TGTGCCAGCAGCCCTAGGGGAGGGCAGAATTACTACGAGCAGTACTTC; CDR3: CASSPRGGQNYYEQYF
D: NA; J: TRBJ2-1; V: TRBV9; size: few; DNA: TGTGCCAGCAGCGTAGGGGCAGGGAACAATGAGCAGTTCTTC; CDR3: CASSVGAGNNEQFF
D: NA; J: TRBJ1-5; V: TRBV6-1; size: NA; DNA: TGTGCCAGCAGTGAAGGACCGGCCCAGCATTTT; CDR3: CASSEGPAQHF
D: TRBD2; J: TRBJ2-7; V: TRBV7-6; size: NA; DNA: TGTGCCAGCGGGGGGGGGTTATACTACGAGCAGTACTTC; CDR3: CASGGGLYYEQYF
D: NA; J: TRBJ2-2; V: TRBV7-9; size: NA; DNA: TGTGCCAGCAGCTCCCCCGATAACGGGGCCGGGGAGCTGTTTTTT; CDR3: CASSSPDNGAGELFF
D: TRBD1; J: TRBJ2-7; V: TRBV4-1; size: NA; DNA: TGCGCCAGCAGCCAAGTTGGGACAGGGCGCTACGAGCAGTACTTC; CDR3: CASSQVGTGRYEQYF
D: TRBD2; J: TRBJ2-1; V: TRBV9; size: NA; DNA: TGTGCCAGCAGCGTAGCGACTAGCGGGAGTTACAATGAGCAGTTCTTC; CDR3: CASSVATSGSYNEQFF
D: TRBD2; J: TRBJ2-1; V: TRBV27; size: NA; DNA: TGTGCCAGCAGGGAACTAGCGGGGAGCTTCTACAATGAGCAGTTCTTC; CDR3: CASRELAGSFYNEQFF
D: TRBD2; J: TRBJ2-1; V: TRBV7-9; size: NA; DNA: TGTGCCAGCAGCCCGCATCCGGGACTAGCGTCAATCGATGAGCAGTTCTTC; CDR3: CASSPHPGLASIDEQFF
D: NA; J: TRBJ2-7; V: TRBV28; size: NA; DNA: TGTGCCAGCAGTTTAGCGGACGGGTCCTACGAGCAGTACTTC; CDR3: CASSLADGSYEQYF
D: TRBD1; J: TRBJ1-2; V: TRBV19; size: NA; DNA: TGTGCCATCCGGGACAGTCGGGGCTACACCTTC; CDR3: CAIRDSRGYTF
D: NA; J: TRBJ2-1; V: TRBV6-5; size: NA; DNA: TGTGCCAGCAGTTACTCGATTGGAGTTCCTGAGCAGTTCTTC; CDR3: CASSYSIGVPEQFF
D: NA; J: TRBJ2-7; V: TRBV7-9; size: NA; DNA: TGTGCCAGCAGCAAAGACTACGAGCAGTACTTC; CDR3: CASSKDYEQYF
D: NA; J: TRBJ2-7; V: TRBV21-1; size: NA; DNA: TGTGCCAGCAGCAAGGAGACAGACTACGAGCAGTACTTC; CDR3: CASSKETDYEQYF
D: TRBD2; J: TRBJ2-7; V: TRBV7-8; size: NA; DNA: TGTGCCAGCAGCCGGACCCGGGGGGTTCCCTACGAGCAGTACTTC; CDR3: CASSRTRGVPYEQYF
D: TRBD2; J: TRBJ2-5; V: TRBV7-9; size: once; DNA: TGTGCCAGCAGCATATTGGGACTAGCGGGAGTCGAGGAGACCCAGTACTTC; CDR3: CASSILGLAGVEETQYF
D: NA; J: TRBJ2-1; V: TRBV7-2; size: NA; DNA: TGTGCCAGCAGCCAAACCCAGGGAACTTACAATGAGCAGTTCTTC; CDR3: CASSQTQGTYNEQFF
D: NA; J: TRBJ2-2; V: TRBV5-6; size: NA; DNA: TGTGCCAGCAGTTTTCTTCAGTCCGGGGAGCTGTTTTTT; CDR3: CASSFLQSGELFF
D: NA; J: TRBJ2-7; V: TRBV7-9; size: NA; DNA: TGTGCCAGCACCCGGGCGATCGACGAGCAGTACTTC; CDR3: CASTRAIDEQYF
D: TRBD1; J: TRBJ2-5; V: TRBV27; size: NA; DNA: TGTGCCAGCGGTAACATCCATCAGGGGGTCCGGAAGACCCAGTACTTC; CDR3: CASGNIHQGVRKTQYF
D: TRBD2; J: TRBJ2-1; V: TRBV7-9; size: NA; DNA: TGTGCCAGCAGCTTAGGACTAGCGGGTAGCAATGAGCAGTTCTTC; CDR3: CASSLGLAGSNEQFF
D: TRBD1; J: TRBJ2-2; V: TRBV4-3; size: once; DNA: TGCGCCAGCAGCGCAAGGACAGGGGGCTCACTGACGTCGAACACCGGGGAGCTGTTTTTT; CDR3: CASSARTGGSLTSNTGELFF
D: NA; J: TRBJ2-7; V: TRBV2; size: NA; DNA: TGTGCCAGCAGTGGGTTCGCAGGGGCGTACGAGCAGTACTTC; CDR3: CASSGFAGAYEQYF
D: NA; J: TRBJ2-7; V: TRBV7-9; size: NA; DNA: TGTGCCAGCACCAAAGGGGGGGGGCTGTACGAGCAGTACTTC; CDR3: CASTKGGGLYEQYF
D: TRBD2; J: TRBJ2-7; V: TRBV28; size: NA; DNA: TGTGCCAGCACCCTCGGACTAGCGGGATCCTACGAGCAGTACTTC; CDR3: CASTLGLAGSYEQYF
D: NA; J: TRBJ2-1; V: TRBV6-5; size: once; DNA: TGTGCCAGCAGTTCGGGGATGAGCAATGAGCAGTTCTTC; CDR3: CASSSGMSNEQFF
D: NA; J: TRBJ2-7; V: TRBV10-3; size: NA; DNA: TGTGCCATTAGATTCACAGAGAACTACGAGCAGTACTTC; CDR3: CAIRFTENYEQYF